The 19 T cell receptor beta chains listed next were all sequenced from one sample in a study of patients and donors after allogeneic stem cell transplantation (dated by TCRdb to the early 2020s). The library was generated by RT-PCR. The data were produced on a NextSeq 550. TCRdb redid the processing of the public reads, applying fastp at Q25 and MiXCR, and retained in-frame beta chains. Every CDR3 protein is listed once, alongside the most common genes and DNA of its rows. The sample table lists about 160,000 distinct CDR3 sequences, 24% of them with a count of one. 25% to 30% of the sample is held by the ten biggest clonotypes. Sequencing was done on a sample of blood, either unsorted or a sorted T cell fraction (not recorded which). The receptors here all came from a human donor who was either an allogeneic HSCT recipient or a stem cell or donor lymphocyte infusion donor (not recorded which). It is not recorded whose cells these are; they may come from a transplant donor.

V gene TRBV12-3 or TRBV12-4 combines with J gene TRBJ2-1, with D hard to call. With 8 bases removed from V and 8 bases from J, the gap between germline ends came to 10 bases. The CDR3 has 11 amino acids. In DNA, the CDR3 is TGTGCCAGCTCCGACGGCGATGAGCAGTTCTTC. Translating gives CASSDGDEQFF.

V usage is TRBV12-3 or TRBV12-4 and J usage is TRBJ1-5, with D uncertain. The length of the CDR3 is 16 residues. V lost 7 bases to trimming and J lost 0 bases, with 16 bases between them. In DNA form, the CDR3 reads TGTGCCAGCACCTGGAGTGGAGGGTATAGCAATCAGCCCCAGCATTTT. This encodes CASTWSGGYSNQPQHF.

This clonotype was found a few times. The V call is TRBV5-1, the J call TRBJ2-2, with D unclear. The germline V gene has CDR1 SGHRS and CDR2 YFSETQ. The CDR3 has 13 amino acids. Trimming stripped 1 base from V and 11 bases from J, with 12 bases between. The CDR3 here is CASSLSGERELFF. DNA of the CDR3: TGCGCCAGCAGCTTGTCGGGCGAGCGAGAGCTGTTTTTT.

V usage is TRBV6-5 and J usage is TRBJ1-1; D not certain. The CDR3 contains 14 residues. Germline V gene lookup returns CDR1 MNHEY and CDR2 SVGAGI. The V end lost 6 bases, the J end lost 0 bases, and 11 bases lay between the germline ends. This CDR3 is CASSPAAVNTEAFF. CDR3 nucleotide sequence: TGTGCCAGCAGCCCGGCGGCGGTGAACACTGAAGCTTTCTTT.

The chain recombines TRBV29-1 with TRBJ1-2; D gene ambiguous. Germline loops: CDR1 SQVTM, CDR2 ANQGSEA. Trimming removed 3 bases at V and 8 bases at J, with 13 bases between. There are 12 residues in the CDR3. CDR3 loop: CSVEMGSGGYTF. CDR3 sequence (DNA): TGCAGCGTTGAGATGGGAAGTGGGGGCTACACCTTC.

The CDR3 sequence: CSATRDLPYEQYF. CDR3 DNA sequence: TGCAGTGCTACTCGGGACTTGCCCTACGAGCAGTACTTC. The chain carries TRBV20-1 and TRBJ2-7, with D perhaps TRBD2 (6 bases). The CDR3 contains 13 residues. V was clipped by 4 bases and J by 2 bases, with 12 bases between them. CDR1 DFQATT and CDR2 SNEGSKA come from the germline V gene (reference sequence).

This clonotype was seen a handful of times. This chain joins TRBV6-5 and TRBJ2-7; 9 bases match TRBD1. After removal of 4 bases from V and 0 bases from J, the junction contained 1 base not matched to a gene. Germline V gene data show CDR1 as MNHEY and CDR2 as SVGAGI. This CDR3 comprises 14 residues. The CDR3 spells CASSSTGGSYEQYF. The CDR3 DNA sequence: TGTGCCAGCAGTTCGACAGGGGGCTCCTACGAGCAGTACTTC.

The chain links TRBV6-6 to TRBJ2-5; D unclear. Per germline, CDR1 MNHNY and CDR2 SVGAGI (reference sequence). Trimming left V 6 bases short and J 2 bases short, with 16 bases between. The CDR3 spans 15 residues. DNA of the CDR3: TGTGCCAGCAGGTTCGACAAAGCCTCACAAGAGACCCAGTACTTC. It codes for CASRFDKASQETQYF.

This clonotype was counted between two and nine times. The CDR3 region is CASTSKGLSGAYTEAFF. DNA for the CDR3: TGCGCCAGCACCTCCAAGGGATTGTCAGGGGCGTATACTGAAGCTTTCTTT. This sequence joins TRBV4-1 and TRBJ1-1, with D tentatively TRBD1 (6 bases). CDR1 and CDR2 (germline): MGHRA, YSYEKL. This CDR3 spans 17 amino acids. V lost 7 bases to trimming and J lost 5 bases, with 26 bases between them.

This clonotype was seen more than once but under ten times. The chain has TRBV7-9 and TRBJ1-5, with a possible D match to TRBD1 (6 bases). Trimming removed 3 bases at V and 5 bases at J, with 14 bases between. Germline V gene lookup returns CDR1 SEHNR and CDR2 FQNEAQ (reference sequence). This CDR3 has 15 residues. In nucleotides, the CDR3 is TGTGCCAGCAGCTTCGCAGGGGAATGGGATCAGCCCCAGCATTTT. Its translation: CASSFAGEWDQPQHF.

The V gene is TRBV4-1, the J gene TRBJ1-2, with 9 positions matching TRBD1. The CDR3 extends over 16 amino acids. Trimming took 4 bases from V and 4 from J; bases not matched to a gene: 10. Germline V gene lookup returns CDR1 MGHRA and CDR2 YSYEKL. The CDR3 DNA sequence: TGCGCCAGCAGCCCGGGAGGGACAGGGTTGTCCTATGGCTACACCTTC. Translating it yields CASSPGGTGLSYGYTF.

The V gene is TRBV20-1, the J gene TRBJ2-7, with TRBD2 matching over 7 bases. J was trimmed by 4 bases and V by 1 base; bases with no gene match: 7. Germline loops: CDR1 DFQATT, CDR2 SNEGSKA (reference sequence). CDR3 length: 14 amino acids. The DNA of the CDR3 is TGCAGTGCTAGAGTGGCGGGAGAGCGGTACGAGCAGTACTTC. It encodes CSARVAGERYEQYF.

This clonotype was counted ten times or more. This chain uses TRBV27 with TRBJ1-2; tentatively, D is TRBD1 (5 bases). Germline V gene sequence: CDR1 MNHEY, CDR2 SMNVEV (reference sequence). With 2 bases removed from V and 5 bases from J, the gap between germline ends came to 15 bases. The CDR3 totals 15 residues. The CDR3 region is CASSLGALNYYGYTF. In DNA, the CDR3 is TGTGCCAGCAGTTTAGGGGCCCTCAACTATTATGGCTACACCTTC.

This chain links TRBV3-1 with TRBJ1-2; no clear D gene. Germline V lookup: CDR1 LGHDT, CDR2 YNNKEL (reference sequence). The CDR3 extends over 18 amino acids. V dropped 1 base and J dropped 4 bases, with 22 bases sitting between them. This CDR3 reads CASSQGSKRGLPLYGYTF. The CDR3 DNA reads TGTGCCAGCAGCCAAGGGAGTAAGAGAGGGTTGCCCCTCTATGGCTACACCTTC.

The V and J genes are TRBV7-8 and TRBJ2-2; D is perhaps TRBD1 (5 bases). The CDR3 spans 15 residues. The germline V gene has CDR1 SGHVS and CDR2 FQNEAQ. V lost 4 bases, J lost 3 bases, and 12 bases lay in between. CDR3 coding DNA: TGTGCCAGCAGCTCGATAAGGGGCTACACCGGGGAGCTGTTTTTT. Its translation: CASSSIRGYTGELFF.

This clonotype was seen a few times. The chain combines TRBV7-3 with TRBJ2-5, with D uncertain. The CDR3 sequence is 13 residues long. Germline loops: CDR1 SGHTA, CDR2 FQGTGA. V lost 2 bases and J lost 4, with 8 bases in between. The CDR3 reads CASSLDTRETQYF. CDR3 nucleotides: TGTGCCAGCAGCTTAGACACCAGAGAGACCCAGTACTTC.

This clonotype has more than one count but fewer than ten. For the CDR3, the DNA is TGTGCCAGCAGCTTGGTACTCGGTAGCAATCAGCCCCAGCATTTT. Protein sequence: CASSLVLGSNQPQHF. The gene calls are TRBV5-5 and TRBJ1-5; D is ambiguous. This CDR3 spans 15 amino acids. The germline V and J ends were trimmed by 0 bases and 0 bases, with 7 bases remaining between them. Germline values: CDR1 SGHKS, CDR2 YYEKEE (reference sequence).

This clonotype was detected only a few times. The chain recombines TRBV9 with TRBJ2-3, with 7 bases identical to TRBD1. V trimming: 4 bases; J trimming: 6 bases; junction bases outside the gene matches: 11. This CDR3 comprises 15 residues. Germline V gives CDR1 SGDLS, CDR2 YYNGEE. CDR3 sequence: CASSNDRASGDTQYF. CDR3 sequence (DNA): TGTGCCAGCAGCAACGACAGGGCTTCGGGGGATACGCAGTATTTT. Full variable domain (outside the CDR3, taken from reference TRBV9 and TRBJ2-3): DSGVTQTPKHLITATGQRVTLRCSPRSGDLSVYWYQQSLDQGLQFLIQYYNGEERAKGNILERFSAQQFPDLHSELNLSSLELGDSALYFCASSNDRASGDTQYFGPGTRLTVL.

The J gene is TRBJ1-2, the V gene TRBV29-1; no clear D. Germline V gene sequence: CDR1 SQVTM, CDR2 ANQGSEA. The CDR3 is made up of 12 amino acids. V shed 1 base and J shed 7 bases, with 10 bases lying between them. The chain's CDR3 is CSVEGPASGYTF. The CDR3 DNA sequence: TGCAGCGTTGAAGGTCCGGCTTCTGGCTACACCTTC. Looking up the rest from reference TRBV29-1 and TRBJ1-2 gives the full variable domain: SAVISQKPSRDICQRGTSLTIQCQVDSQVTMMFWYRQQPGQSLTLIATANQGSEATYESGFVIDKFPISRPNLTFSTLTVSNMSPEDSSIYLCSVEGPASGYTFGSGTRLTVV.